The rows below give T cell receptor beta chains drawn from one sample of a study of shared T cell receptors in the human thymus. Only in-frame clones appear in the TCRdb table, and some are missing; sequencing was by immunoSEQ multiplex PCR. In the table there are roughly 710,000 clones, approximately 85% of which are singletons. This sample was shared with a second study, whose subject was human thymus T cells.

Input material: thymocytes. The receptors shown here come from a girl under three years old with a congenital heart defect. Both conserved end residues are part of each CDR3. Each record gives: V gene, CDR3 length, D gene, clone size, J gene, CDR3 DNA, CDR3 protein. D genes are given only for firm matches. Size is omitted from some rows. Given values are once, few, many or a class for expanded clones.

TRBV4-1	14	TRBD2	once	TRBJ2-7	TGCGCCAGCGGGCGGGGACTATCGGTGGAAGAGCAGTACTTC	CASGRGLSVEEQYF
TRBV4-1	15	-	-	TRBJ1-1	TGCGCCAGCAGCCAAGAAGGGGAAAAGAACACTGAAGCTTTCTTT	CASSQEGEKNTEAFF
TRBV7-2	16	-	-	TRBJ1-2	TGTGCCAGCAGCTTAGCTACAGGGTGCCCCACGGGTGGCTACACCTTC	CASSLATGCPTGGYTF
TRBV7-9	14	-	-	TRBJ2-2	TGTGCCAGCAGCACCTCAGAGAACACCGGGGAGCTGTTTTTT	CASSTSENTGELFF
TRBV29-1	14	TRBD1	-	TRBJ1-2	TGCAGCGTGAAAGGCGGGCAGGGGGGCTATGGCTACACCTTC	CSVKGGQGGYGYTF
TRBV5-1	19	-	-	TRBJ2-7	TGCGCCAGCAGCTTGGCCCGGAGGGGGCTGGACCCAATCTTCTACGAGCAGTACTTC	CASSLARRGLDPIFYEQYF
TRBV6-5	11	-	-	TRBJ1-2	TGTGCCAGCACCCAGAACTATGGCTACACCTTC	CASTQNYGYTF
TRBV5-6	15	-	-	TRBJ1-1	TGTGCCAGCAGCCCTCGCCGCAGGCCGAACACTGAAGCTTTCTTT	CASSPRRRPNTEAFF
TRBV18	16	-	-	TRBJ1-3	TGTGCCAGCTCACCACGTTGGGGGCGTTCTGGAAACACCATATATTTT	CASSPRWGRSGNTIYF
TRBV29-1	10	-	-	TRBJ1-2	TGCAGCGTTGACAGCTATGGCTACACCTTC	CSVDSYGYTF
TRBV7-9	16	TRBD1	-	TRBJ1-5	TGTGCCAGCAGCTTTATAGGACAGGGAAGGGGTCAGCCCCAGCATTTT	CASSFIGQGRGQPQHF
TRBV4-1	18	-	-	TRBJ1-2	TGCGCCAGCAGCGGTTGGCTTATGTTGGGCGACAGACAATTCGGCTACACCTTC	CASSGWLMLGDRQFGYTF
TRBV11-2	17	-	-	TRBJ1-2	TGTGCCAGCAGCTTAGAGGCCTCGCATACAGGGTTCTATGGCTACACCTTC	CASSLEASHTGFYGYTF
TRBV5-1	14	-	-	TRBJ2-7	TGCGCCAGCAGCTTGGGGGGGCGGCTTCACGAGCAGTACTTC	CASSLGGRLHEQYF
TRBV27	17	-	once	TRBJ1-6	TGTGCCAGCAGTTTATTCCCAGGGATCTCCTATAATTCACCCCTCCACTTT	CASSLFPGISYNSPLHF
TRBV11-2	13	-	-	TRBJ2-7	TGTGCCAGCAGCTTAGTAGAACGTTACGAGCAGTACTTC	CASSLVERYEQYF
TRBV14	18	TRBD1	-	TRBJ1-1	TGTGCCAGCAGCCACCCAATCCGGGACAGGGGGCCGAACACTGAAGCTTTCTTT	CASSHPIRDRGPNTEAFF
TRBV7-2	17	-	once	TRBJ1-2	TGTGCCAGCATCTTTTTCGGAGGGCAGCCTCCTAACTATGGCTACACCTTC	CASIFFGGQPPNYGYTF
TRBV11-1	17	TRBD2	-	TRBJ2-2	TGTGCCAGCAGCTTATCCCAGCGGGGGACGAACACCGGGGAGCTGTTTTTT	CASSLSQRGTNTGELFF
TRBV9	16	-	-	TRBJ1-3	TGTGCCAGCAGCGTAGGCGCCTTAGCCCCTGGAAACACCATATATTTT	CASSVGALAPGNTIYF
TRBV2	15	TRBD1	-	TRBJ1-1	TGTGCCAGCAGTGAAGCTGGGTACAGGGGCGCAAAAGCTTTCTTT	CASSEAGYRGAKAFF
TRBV4-2	16	TRBD2	-	TRBJ2-3	TGTGCCAGCAGCCAAGAAGGAACGGGGGGACCCACAACGCAGTATTTT	CASSQEGTGGPTTQYF
TRBV4-2	19	-	-	TRBJ1-4	TGTGCCAGCAGCCAAGAATTCGGGCGGGTCACTACGGCTAATGAAAAACTGTTTTTT	CASSQEFGRVTTANEKLFF
TRBV25-1	15	-	-	TRBJ1-5	TGTGCCAGCAGTAGGGGGGGCGTCGACAATCAGCCCCAGCATTTT	CASSRGGVDNQPQHF
TRBV10-3	15	TRBD1	-	TRBJ1-2	TGTGCCATCAGTGCCGTCGGACAGGCAGACTATGGCTACACCTTC	CAISAVGQADYGYTF
TRBV7-2	12	-	-	TRBJ2-3	TGTGCCAGCAGCCCGACACGTAGTACGCAGTATTTT	CASSPTRSTQYF
TRBV19	17	TRBD1	-	TRBJ1-4	TGTGCCAGTAGTATCGGTACAGGGGGAATGACTAATGAAAAACTGTTTTTT	CASSIGTGGMTNEKLFF
TRBV2	15	TRBD1	-	TRBJ1-1	TGTGCCAGCAGTGGGCGGGGACAGAGGGACACTGAAGCTTTCTTT	CASSGRGQRDTEAFF
TRBV28	15	TRBD1	-	TRBJ2-7	TGTGCCACCATCGAACACAGGGGATGGTCCTACGAGCAGTACTTC	CATIEHRGWSYEQYF
TRBV4-1	16	TRBD2	-	TRBJ2-3	TGCGCCAGCAGCCAAGATCAACTAGCGGTTTCAGATACGCAGTATTTT	CASSQDQLAVSDTQYF
TRBV5-4	16	TRBD1	-	TRBJ2-7	TGTGCCAGCAGTTTAATCCGGGACAGGGGAACCTACGAGCAGTACTTC	CASSLIRDRGTYEQYF
TRBV28	17	-	-	TRBJ1-1	TGTGCCAGCAGTTTATATCCTAGGACAGCAATGAACACTGAAGCTTTCTTT	CASSLYPRTAMNTEAFF
TRBV7-2	17	-	-	TRBJ2-3	TGTGCCAGCAGCTTAGATTATTCTACAGGGTTCACAGATACGCAGTATTTT	CASSLDYSTGFTDTQYF
TRBV11-3	16	TRBD1	-	TRBJ1-3	TGTGCCAGCAGCCCAAGGACAGGGGGCTCTGGAAACACCATATATTTT	CASSPRTGGSGNTIYF
TRBV6-5	15	-	once	TRBJ1-4	TGTGCCAGCACCACTGCCACTCGTAGTAATGAAAAACTGTTTTTT	CASTTATRSNEKLFF
TRBV12-5	17	-	-	TRBJ1-1	TGTGCTAGTGGTTTGGTGCCAGGGCCGGTCCGGAACACTGAAGCTTTCTTT	CASGLVPGPVRNTEAFF
TRBV19	13	TRBD2	-	TRBJ2-1	TGTGCCAGTAGTATGCCTAGCGGCAATGAGCAGTTCTTC	CASSMPSGNEQFF
TRBV5-4	15	TRBD1	-	TRBJ2-1	TGTGCCAGCAGCTTCCCCCGGGACAGGGAAAATGAGCAGTTCTTC	CASSFPRDRENEQFF
TRBV18	19	-	-	TRBJ1-1	TGTGCCAGCTCACCTTCGACCCCTTCACAGGGTAACTCGAACACTGAAGCTTTCTTT	CASSPSTPSQGNSNTEAFF
TRBV10-3	16	TRBD1	once	TRBJ1-2	TGTGCCATCAGTCCCCAAAGGACAGGGCCTAACTATGGCTACACCTTC	CAISPQRTGPNYGYTF
TRBV4-1	14	-	few	TRBJ2-1	TGCGCCAGCAGCCAAGATCGAGGACGGGAGGAGCAGTTCTTC	CASSQDRGREEQFF
TRBV15	17	-	-	TRBJ1-1	TGTGCCACCAGCAGAGGCATCCAGGGGAGGGTTCACACTGAAGCTTTCTTT	CATSRGIQGRVHTEAFF
TRBV5-5	16	TRBD1	-	TRBJ1-1	TGTGCCAGCAGCTGCCGCAGGGACAGGGAGGGGACTGAAGCTTTCTTT	CASSCRRDREGTEAFF
TRBV7-9	15	-	once	TRBJ2-1	TGTGCCAGCAGCTTAGGAAACGGGGGATGGGATGAGCAGTTCTTC	CASSLGNGGWDEQFF
TRBV21-1	16	-	few	TRBJ1-2	TGTGCCAGCAGCATACGACCGTCAGGGGTTGTGGTGGGCTACACCTTC	CASSIRPSGVVVGYTF
TRBV7-2	19	TRBD2	-	TRBJ2-3	TGTGCCAGCAGCTCTAGATCCCGAGTGACTAGCGGATATCCAGATACGCAGTATTTT	CASSSRSRVTSGYPDTQYF
TRBV7-3	13	TRBD1	-	TRBJ2-1	TGTGCCAGCAGTCCAAGGGGAGGACAGGGGCAGTTCTTC	CASSPRGGQGQFF
TRBV7-2	18	-	-	TRBJ1-4	TGTGCCAGCAGCCAAAACAGGGCGGCAAAAGCAACTAATGAAAAACTGTTTTTT	CASSQNRAAKATNEKLFF
TRBV2	14	-	-	TRBJ2-7	TGTGCCAGCATGAGTAGGCAGAGAGCAGGGGAGCAGTACTTC	CASMSRQRAGEQYF
TRBV10-2	14	TRBD1	-	TRBJ2-3	TGCGCCAGCAGGGAGTACAGGGGGATAGATACGCAGTATTTT	CASREYRGIDTQYF
TRBV5-1	16	-	-	TRBJ1-2	TGCGCCAGCAGCTTGGGAGGACAGAATTCAAACTATGGCTACACCTTC	CASSLGGQNSNYGYTF
TRBV5-6	10	-	once	TRBJ1-5	TGTGAAGGTACTAGGCAGCCCCAGCATTTT	CEGTRQPQHF
TRBV5-1	18	-	-	TRBJ1-2	TGCGCCAGCAGCTTGGCCCCCGACAGTTTGGGGCTTGCGGATGGCTACACCTTC	CASSLAPDSLGLADGYTF